This TCR beta chain derives from a study of T-cell memory formation after mild COVID-19. Across the study: The two donors had largely donor-specific TCR clusters.

TCRdb used MiXCR to reprocess the 5' RACE reads, holding one entry per CDR3 protein. The data contain about 470,000 distinct CDR3 sequences, around 25% of them singletons. Germline V gene sequence: CDR1 ENHRY, CDR2 SYGVKD. This CDR3 is 14 amino acids long. V lost 0 bases, J lost 3 bases, and 9 bases lay in between. This sequence was found in an adult woman who had mild COVID-19 (a few samples of this study predate the infection). Cell type and time point are not known. The V gene is TRBV10-3, the J gene TRBJ2-7; weak D call: TRBD2 (6 bases). Sequenced sample: PBMCs or a T cell subset sorted from them (not recorded which). CDR3 region: CAISESEGSYEQYF. CDR3 bases: TGTGCCATCAGTGAGTCGGAGGGAAGCTACGAGCAGTACTTC.